This TCR beta chain was documented in a study of cytomegalovirus exposure and HLA in healthy donors. The study ran its PCR with 60 Vbeta and 13 Jbeta primers. Profiling relied on immunoSEQ multiplex PCR, and the TCRdb table lists in-frame clones only, not all of them. The repertoire consists of roughly 100,000 clones, with 50% to 70% occurring once and the leading ten covering approximately 4.8%. What was sequenced was PBMCs. This TCR was sampled from a human donor in good health.

CDR3 in DNA: TGCGCCAGCAGCTTTGGACTAGCGGTGTACGAGCAGTACTTC. Amino acid sequence: CASSFGLAVYEQYF. This sequence joins TRBV5-1 and TRBJ2-7; the match to TRBD2 covers 10 bases. From germline, CDR1 is SGHRS and CDR2 YFSETQ. This CDR3 comprises 14 residues. V trimming: 2 bases; J trimming: 4 bases; junction bases outside the gene matches: 3.